This entry lists 16 T cell receptor beta chains sequenced from one sample in a study of T cell clonality in common variable immunodeficiency. The table came from immunoSEQ multiplex PCR; TCRdb's copy has only in-frame clones and leaves some out. Recorded here are about 34,000 clones, none singletons. Sequencing input: peripheral blood mononuclear cells. The source of these receptors is a person between 18 and 70 years old in good health.

This clone was detected many times. The CDR3 is cut off 3 residues early in the read; its end comes from the germline J gene. This chain joins TRBV20-1 and TRBJ2-7, with D perhaps TRBD2 (6 bases). The CDR3 loop spans 13 amino acids. V was trimmed by 6 bases and J by 2 bases, leaving 14 bases between them. Germline V lookup: CDR1 DFQATT, CDR2 SNEGSKA (reference sequence). The covered CDR3 bases are TGCAGTGCCCCGAAGTCGGGGGCCTACGAG. Its translation: CSAPKSGAYE. The full CDR3 reads CSAPKSGAYEQYF.

This clone was detected many times. The read stops 3 residues short of the end of the CDR3; the missing end is completed from the germline J gene. The chain joins TRBV20-1 to TRBJ2-5; 11 bases line up with TRBD2. CDR1 and CDR2 from the germline V gene are DFQATT and SNEGSKA (reference sequence). The CDR3 sequence is 17 residues long. V was clipped by 1 base and J by 0 bases; unmatched bases: 7. CDR3 bases read: TGCAGTGCTAGAGCGACCCGACTAGCGGGACACCAAGAGACC. It codes for CSARATRLAGHQET. In full, the CDR3 is CSARATRLAGHQETQYF.

The sample holds many counts of this clone. The read ends 3 residues shy of where the CDR3 ends; the end is completed using the germline J gene. This rearrangement joins TRBV6-2 or TRBV6-3 to TRBJ2-5; the match to TRBD2 covers 11 bases. The CDR3 has 15 amino acids. CDR1 is MNHEY and CDR2 is SVGEGT in the germline V gene. V trimming: 5 bases; J trimming: 5 bases; junction bases outside the gene matches: 7. The CDR3 loop is CASSLLAGESETQYF. CDR3 DNA (partial): TGTGCCAGCAGTCTACTAGCGGGAGAGTCGGAGACC.

A word on this clone: The observed sequence ends 3 residues before the CDR3 terminus, with the missing tail filled in from the germline J gene. The chain combines TRBV7-9 with TRBJ2-1; 8 bases map to TRBD1. From germline, CDR1 is SEHNR and CDR2 FQNEAQ (reference sequence). V gave up 3 bases and J gave up 4 bases; unmatched junction bases: 5. CDR3 size: 15 residues. The CDR3: CASSFDRGLYNEQFF. Partial CDR3 DNA: TGTGCCAGCAGCTTTGACAGGGGCCTGTACAATGAG.

This clone was picked up many times. The read halts 3 residues ahead of the CDR3 end, with the missing end drawn from the germline J gene. The gene calls are TRBV20-1 and TRBJ2-7; D might be TRBD2 (7 bases). Germline V gives CDR1 DFQATT, CDR2 SNEGSKA (reference sequence). The CDR3 is 13 residues long. The ends were cut back, 3 bases at V and 6 bases at J, with 15 bases in the middle. The CDR3 loop is CSARVGGVSEQYF. CDR3 DNA, as far as it was read: TGCAGTGCTAGGGTAGGGGGGGTGAGCGAG.

This clone was seen at least ten times. The read ends 3 residues before the CDR3 terminus; that terminus is restored from the germline J gene. The chain has TRBV29-1 and TRBJ2-3; 9 nucleotides line up with TRBD1. The germline gives CDR1 SQVTM, CDR2 ANQGSEA. V lost 4 bases and J lost 0; bases outside the gene matches: 11. This CDR3 is built from 17 residues. The CDR3 protein is CSVGGTTGGDSTDTQYF. The CDR3 DNA, read in part, is TGCAGCGTTGGGGGAACCACAGGGGGCGACAGCACAGATACG.

This clone was seen ten or more times. With the read ending 3 residues before the CDR3 end, the germline J gene is used to fill in that end. The chain couples TRBV5-4 to TRBJ1-1; 7 nucleotides line up with TRBD1. The CDR3 extends over 14 amino acids. Germline-derived CDR1 and CDR2 are SGHNT and YYREEE (reference sequence). V gave up 4 bases and J gave up 1 base; unmatched junction bases: 4. The part of the CDR3 DNA that was read is TGTGCCAGCAGCCTTGACAGGGAGAACACTGAA. It yields the protein CASSLDRENTE. The complete CDR3 sequence is CASSLDRENTEAFF.

This clone has a handful of counts. The read finishes 3 residues shy of the CDR3 end, and the germline J gene is used to complete it. V gene TRBV20-1 combines with J gene TRBJ2-1; D unresolved. The V end lost 4 bases, the J end lost 4 bases, and 5 bases lay between the germline ends. Germline V gene sequence: CDR1 DFQATT, CDR2 SNEGSKA (reference sequence). The CDR3 runs to 11 residues. The CDR3 loop reads CSANQYNEQFF. The DNA read from the CDR3 is TGCAGTGCTAATCAGTACAATGAG.

This clone was seen ten or more times. The DNA ends 3 residues before the CDR3 does, and the rest of the CDR3 is filled in from the germline J gene. This rearrangement joins TRBV12-3 or TRBV12-4 to TRBJ1-1; no firm D call. CDR3 length equals 12 residues. Trimming left V 2 bases short and J 1 base short, with 2 bases between. CDR3 bases read: TGTGCCAGCAGTTTACAGAACACTGAA. It encodes CASSLQNTE. The entire CDR3 sequence reads CASSLQNTEAFF.

This clone occurred many times. The covered CDR3 bases are TGCGCCAGCAGCTTGGAGTCGGACAGCTACACTGAA. Translated: CASSLESDSYTE. The entire CDR3 protein is CASSLESDSYTEAFF. V and J are TRBV5-1 and TRBJ1-1; tentative D call: TRBD1 (6 bases). The read terminates 3 residues before the CDR3 end, so the remaining end is supplied by the germline J gene. The V and J ends lost 0 bases and 3 bases respectively, with 12 bases between them. Germline V lookup: CDR1 SGHRS, CDR2 YFSETQ. The CDR3 is made up of 15 amino acids.

This clone showed up many times. The CDR3 goes on 3 residues after the read ends, and that part is filled in from the germline J gene. The chain is built from TRBV19 and TRBJ1-1; 7 bases agree with TRBD1. CDR3 length: 15 amino acids. The germline CDR1 and CDR2 sequences are LNHDA and SQIVND (reference sequence). The J segment lost 4 bases and the V segment lost 4 bases, leaving 9 bases of the junction unmatched. CDR3 sequence reads: CASSNQGVRGTEAFF. CDR3 DNA, as far as it was read: TGTGCCAGTAGTAACCAGGGGGTTAGAGGCACTGAA.

This clone has a count of ten or more. The read terminates 3 residues before the CDR3 end, so the remaining end is supplied by the germline J gene. The chain links TRBV20-1 to TRBJ2-3; 9 nucleotides agree with TRBD1. CDR1 is DFQATT, CDR2 SNEGSKA, per germline (reference sequence). This CDR3 is built from 16 residues. V lost 3 bases and J lost 4; bases outside the gene matches: 11. CDR3 amino acids: CSARDPTGGGADTQYF. The sequenced CDR3 bases are TGCAGTGCTAGGGACCCTACAGGGGGCGGGGCAGATACG.

This clone was seen repeatedly, ten times or more. The read ends 3 residues early relative to the CDR3; the germline J gene fills the gap. The genes are TRBV29-1 and TRBJ1-5; 9 nucleotides align to TRBD1. Germline V gene data show CDR1 as SQVTM and CDR2 as ANQGSEA. Germline trimming cut 4 bases from V and 5 bases from J; bases unmatched to any gene: 0. CDR3 length equals 12 residues. CDR3 DNA, as far as it was read: TGCAGCGTTGGGACAGGGGATCAGCCC. As protein: CSVGTGDQP. The whole CDR3 reads CSVGTGDQPQHF.

There are many counts of this clone. Read sequence stops 3 residues before the CDR3 end, and the germline J gene provides the missing end. The chain recombines TRBV5-1 with TRBJ2-1; 8 positions agree with TRBD2. The germline V gene has CDR1 SGHRS and CDR2 YFSETQ. The CDR3 is 16 amino acids. V lost 0 bases, J lost 7 bases, and 9 bases stayed unmatched. The CDR3 bases that were read are TGCGCCAGCAGCTTGGCGGCGGGAGGAGGGAGGAATGAG. This translates into CASSLAAGGGRNE. The entire CDR3 reads CASSLAAGGGRNEQFF. Full variable domain (remainder filled in from reference TRBV5-1 and TRBJ2-1): KAGVTQTPRYLIKTRGQQVTLSCSPISGHRSVSWYQQTPGQGLQFLFEYFSETQRNKGNFPGRFSGRQFSNSRSEMNVSTLELGDSALYLCASSLAAGGGRNEQFFGPGTRLTVL.

In this sample, this clone turned up many times. The read is 3 residues too short to cover the CDR3 end, so that end is filled in from the germline J gene. This chain links TRBV7-9 with TRBJ1-1; 7 positions match TRBD1. After removal of 6 bases from V and 2 bases from J, the junction contained 9 bases not matched to a gene. Germline V gene sequence: CDR1 SEHNR, CDR2 FQNEAQ (reference sequence). The CDR3 is 15 residues long. The CDR3 DNA, read in part, is TGTGCCAGCAGACGGGGACAGATATTAAACACTGAA. Translated: CASRRGQILNTE. The entire CDR3 reads CASRRGQILNTEAFF.

This clone was detected ten times or more. The read comes to an end 3 residues before the CDR3 does, leaving the germline J gene to fill in the end. The V and J genes are TRBV7-3 and TRBJ1-1; D remains unclear. CDR1 and CDR2 (germline): SGHTA, FQGTGA. The CDR3 consists of 13 residues. The V gene lost 1 base and the J gene lost 3 bases, with 6 bases spanning the gap. CDR3 bases read: TGTGCCAGCAGCTTAAATTCGGACACTGAA. Translated: CASSLNSDTE. The entire CDR3 reads CASSLNSDTEAFF. The variable domain in full, with the rest retrieved from reference TRBV7-3 and TRBJ1-1, is GAGVSQTPSNKVTEKGKYVELRCDPISGHTALYWYRQSLGQGPEFLIYFQGTGAADDSGLPNDRFFAVRPEGSVSTLKIQRTERGDSAVYLCASSLNSDTEAFFGQGTRLTVV.